Reported below is one TCR beta chain. Antigen unknown. The CDR3 has 14 amino acids. Trimming stripped 8 bases from V and 1 base from J, with 14 bases between. CDR1 is MNHEY and CDR2 is SVGAGI in the germline V gene. The sample comes from a study of somatic mutations in cytotoxic T cells in rheumatoid arthritis. Study background: Collection of patient blood (30 ml EDTA) took place right after diagnosis, before any treatment.

Original processing notes: Patient CD8+ clones above 1% seldom matched published virus-specific TCRB sequences. TCRdb keeps only in-frame clones here, not all; method: immunoSEQ multiplex PCR. V, J and clone size are those of that table, while D and trimming were read from the DNA. The profile shows 3,000 to 4,500 clones, 84% of them singletons. Study outcomes and limitations: A single CD8+ clone exceeded 20% of CD8+ cells in 8 of 65 patients.

The chain combines TRBV6-5 with TRBJ1-1, with a tentative D call TRBD1 (5 bases). The sample comprised CD8+ T cells sorted from blood. This sequence originates from a man between 35 and 55 years old with rheumatoid arthritis. The CDR3 here is CASYKRTPNTEAFF. As DNA, the CDR3 is TGTGCCAGCTACAAAAGGACACCGAACACTGAAGCTTTCTTT.